The 17 T cell receptor beta chains below all came from one sample that was sequenced in a study of T cells in Graves' hyperthyroidism and ophthalmopathy (dated by TCRdb to the late 2010s). Library generation was performed with multiplex PCR. The reads were generated on an Illumina HiSeq 2000. The TCR beta CDR3 regions were amplified from the RNA transcripts. A first-round RT-PCR of the TCR CDR3 used the HTBI primer set with the Qiagen OneStep RT-PCR kit. The raw public reads went through TCRdb reprocessing: fastp at Q25, MiXCR clone calling, in-frame beta chains kept. Under each unique CDR3 protein, matching rows form one entry showing the most common genes and DNA. In all, the sample holds around 340,000 distinct CDR3 sequences, and approximately 17% of those were seen once. Together, the top ten hold around a third of the sample. The sample taken for sequencing was blood. The receptors shown here come from a man aged 25-40 years with Graves' hyperthyroidism.

This clonotype appeared many times. The chain links TRBV7-9 to TRBJ2-7; D remains ambiguous. This CDR3 has 16 amino acids. V was clipped by 1 base and J by 6 bases, with 19 bases between them. Looked up from germline, CDR1 is SEHNR and CDR2 is FQNEAQ (reference sequence). Here the CDR3 reads CASSLGPRLFSGEQYF. The DNA for the CDR3 is TGTGCCAGCAGCTTAGGTCCCAGGCTTTTCTCGGGCGAGCAGTACTTC.

V gene TRBV20-1 combines with J gene TRBJ2-2; maybe TRBD2 (6 bases). From germline, CDR1 is DFQATT and CDR2 SNEGSKA (reference sequence). Trimming cost V 4 bases and J 0 bases, with 12 bases left between them. The CDR3 is made up of 15 amino acids. This chain's CDR3 is CSATSGTSNTGELFF. The CDR3 bases are TGCAGTGCTACCTCCGGGACTTCGAACACCGGGGAGCTGTTTTTT.

This clonotype was counted only a few times. The rearrangement joins TRBV19 to TRBJ1-4; no definite D call. There are 15 residues in the CDR3. Trimming pared 3 bases from V and 0 bases from J, leaving 8 bases between. Germline-derived CDR1 and CDR2 are LNHDA and SQIVND (reference sequence). The chain's CDR3 is CASSIGVSTNEKLFF. CDR3 sequence (DNA): TGTGCCAGTAGTATCGGGGTTTCAACTAATGAAAAACTGTTTTTT.

This clonotype was picked up many times. J is TRBJ2-3 and V is TRBV20-1; 14 bases are shared with TRBD2. V lost 2 bases to trimming and J lost 4 bases; unmatched junction nucleotides: 8. The CDR3 spans 17 residues. CDR1 is DFQATT and CDR2 is SNEGSKA in the germline V gene (reference sequence). CDR3 coding DNA: TGCAGTGCTAGAACCGGGACTAGCGGGAGTAGTGCAGATACGCAGTATTTT. Protein: CSARTGTSGSSADTQYF.

This chain uses TRBV20-1 with TRBJ2-7, with D maybe TRBD2 (5 bases). The CDR3 totals 15 residues. The V end was cut by 0 bases, the J end by 0 bases, with 12 bases between. Germline V gives CDR1 DFQATT, CDR2 SNEGSKA (reference sequence). DNA for the CDR3: TGCAGTGCTAGAGATATTGAGGGCGTCTCCTACGAGCAGTACTTC. Residues: CSARDIEGVSYEQYF.

The chain combines TRBV5-1 with TRBJ2-6, with D perhaps TRBD2 (6 bases). Germline CDR1 reads SGHRS; CDR2 reads YFSETQ. V was trimmed by 5 bases and J by 0 bases, leaving 12 bases between them. The CDR3 runs 16 residues. CDR3 protein: CASSSGLSSGANVLTF. The DNA of the CDR3 is TGCGCCAGCAGTTCGGGACTGAGCTCTGGGGCCAACGTCCTGACTTTC.

The sample holds many counts of this clonotype. The genes are TRBV2 and TRBJ2-3; no clear D. This CDR3 spans 12 amino acids. The V gene lost 6 bases and the J gene lost 1 base, with 5 bases spanning the gap. Germline lookup yields CDR1 SNHLY and CDR2 FYNNEI. CDR3 bases: TGTGCCAGCAGGATAGGCACAGATACGCAGTATTTT. It yields the protein CASRIGTDTQYF.

Details on this clonotype: At one boundary the junction diverges from the germline segment, which might be a read error. CDR3 loop: CSVWTRSSYEQYF. The CDR3 DNA sequence: TGCAGCGTCTGGACAAGGAGCTCCTATGAGCAGTACTTC. The chain joins TRBV29-1 to TRBJ2-7; TRBD1 is a possible D gene (5 bases). The CDR3 sequence is 13 residues long. Germline loops: CDR1 SQVTM, CDR2 ANQGSEA.

In its sample, this clonotype was seen many times. The chain links TRBV2 to TRBJ2-3; D call uncertain. This CDR3 has 12 amino acids. The germline CDR1 and CDR2 sequences are SNHLY and FYNNEI. Trimming shortened V by 6 bases and J by 7 bases, and 11 bases separated the two germline ends. This CDR3 reads CASSPTFNTQYF. CDR3 DNA: TGTGCCAGCAGCCCTACTTTCAATACGCAGTATTTT.

This sequence joins TRBV5-1 and TRBJ1-1; D is possibly TRBD1 (6 bases). CDR1 is SGHRS and CDR2 is YFSETQ in the germline V gene. This CDR3 comprises 14 residues. Trimming took 6 bases from V and 2 from J, leaving 14 bases between them. The CDR3 DNA reads TGCGCCAGCAAAACCGGGACACATAACACTGAAGCTTTCTTT. Translating it yields CASKTGTHNTEAFF.

V usage is TRBV10-3 and J usage is TRBJ2-7; weak D call: TRBD2 (5 bases). CDR1 is ENHRY and CDR2 is SYGVKD in the germline V gene. V was trimmed by 3 bases and J by 0 bases, leaving 18 bases between them. This CDR3 has 17 residues. CDR3 DNA: TGTGCCATCAGTGATCAGAGTAGCGCCGGGTACTCCTACGAGCAGTACTTC. Its protein product is CAISDQSSAGYSYEQYF.

This chain uses TRBV12-3 or TRBV12-4 with TRBJ2-7; 8 bases align to TRBD1. The CDR3 covers 15 residues. With V trimmed by 6 bases and J by 1 base, 8 bases remained unmatched. CDR3 region: CASRPGQARSYEQYF. The CDR3 region has the DNA TGTGCCAGCAGACCGGGACAGGCCAGGTCCTACGAGCAGTACTTC.

In this sample, this clonotype turned up many times. The chain recombines TRBV5-1 with TRBJ2-2, with 7 nucleotides matching TRBD2. J gave up 2 bases and V 7 bases, and 5 bases lay outside the gene matches. Germline CDR1 SGHRS, CDR2 YFSETQ. There are 14 residues in the CDR3. CDR3 nucleotides: TGCGCCAGCTTTCCGACTAGCAACACCGGGGAGCTGTTTTTT. Protein product: CASFPTSNTGELFF.

There are many counts of this clonotype. The chain employs TRBV7-9 and TRBJ2-1; D is uncertain. The CDR3 covers 11 residues. Germline assignment: CDR1 SEHNR and CDR2 FQNEAQ (reference sequence). V was pared by 6 bases and J by 12 bases, with 12 bases between. CDR3 loop: CASRLTGSQFF. The CDR3 DNA sequence: TGTGCCAGCAGACTTACGGGCTCGCAGTTCTTC.

This clonotype was seen at least ten times. V gene TRBV2 combines with J gene TRBJ1-5; TRBD1 is a possible D gene (6 bases). CDR3 length equals 15 residues. CDR1 and CDR2 from the germline V gene are SNHLY and FYNNEI. V lost 7 bases, J lost 6 bases, and 19 bases lay in between. Here the CDR3 reads CASKRQSGAGQPQHF. The CDR3 DNA reads as TGTGCCAGCAAGAGACAGTCGGGGGCAGGTCAGCCCCAGCATTTT. The variable domain in full, with the rest retrieved from reference TRBV2 and TRBJ1-5, is EPEVTQTPSHQVTQMGQEVILRCVPISNHLYFYWYRQILGQKVEFLVSFYNNEISEKSEIFDDQFSVERPDGSNFTLKIRSTKLEDSAMYFCASKRQSGAGQPQHFGDGTRLSIL.

The rearrangement uses TRBV4-2 and TRBJ2-1, with a weak D call TRBD2 (6 bases). The CDR3 consists of 14 residues. Trimming shortened V by 1 base and J by 8 bases, and 12 bases separated the two germline ends. The germline gives CDR1 LGHNA, CDR2 YNFKEQ. CDR3 residues: CASSQGTMGDEQFF. CDR3 DNA sequence: TGTGCCAGCAGCCAAGGGACTATGGGGGATGAGCAGTTCTTC.

There are a few counts of this clonotype. The J gene is TRBJ1-2, the V gene TRBV6-1, with D perhaps TRBD1 (5 bases). CDR3 length: 15 residues. Trimming stripped 7 bases from V and 0 bases from J, with 15 bases between. Germline assignment: CDR1 MNHNS and CDR2 SASEGT. The CDR3 spells CASIRGVDANYGYTF. The DNA for the CDR3 is TGTGCCAGCATCCGAGGGGTTGATGCTAACTATGGCTACACCTTC.